Listed here are 18 T cell receptor beta chains from one sample, sequenced in a study of identical twins. Via MiXCR, TCRdb re-called the 5' RACE reads, giving one row per CDR3 protein. The data contain about 1.7 million distinct CDR3 sequences, roughly 35% of them singletons. Sequencing used cord blood. The source is a newborn girl in good health.

This clonotype has more than one count but fewer than ten. This chain connects TRBV24-1 to TRBJ2-1, with D possibly TRBD1 on 7 matching bases. The V gene's germline CDR1 is KGHDR and CDR2 SFDVKD. CDR3 length: 17 residues. With 3 bases removed from V and 3 bases from J, the gap between germline ends came to 17 bases. The CDR3: CATSDRGGTENYNEQFF. As DNA, the CDR3 is TGTGCCACCAGTGATCGAGGCGGGACAGAGAACTACAATGAGCAGTTCTTC.

V usage is TRBV9 and J usage is TRBJ2-2, with a tentative D call TRBD1 (6 bases). There are 15 residues in the CDR3. The germline gives CDR1 SGDLS, CDR2 YYNGEE. Trimming left V 3 bases short and J 1 base short, with 10 bases between. The CDR3 region is CASSARTVNTGELFF. The DNA of the CDR3 is TGTGCCAGCAGCGCCAGGACAGTGAACACCGGGGAGCTGTTTTTT.

The V and J genes are TRBV2 and TRBJ2-3; 7 bases fit TRBD1. V lost 1 base and J lost 5; bases outside the gene matches: 6. The germline gives CDR1 SNHLY, CDR2 FYNNEI. This CDR3 has 15 residues. The CDR3 reads CASSEGTGLKDTQYF. The CDR3 DNA reads as TGTGCCAGCAGTGAAGGGACAGGCCTAAAAGATACGCAGTATTTT.

This chain connects TRBV5-8 to TRBJ2-1; 7 nucleotides align to TRBD2. Per the germline V gene, CDR1 is SGHTS and CDR2 is YDEGEE. The J segment lost 1 base and the V segment lost 3 bases, leaving 4 bases of the junction unmatched. The CDR3 length is 15 residues. CDR3 loop: CASSWTSLSYNEQFF. The DNA for the CDR3 is TGTGCCAGCAGCTGGACTAGTCTGTCCTACAATGAGCAGTTCTTC.

J is TRBJ1-5 and V is TRBV4-1; D gene ambiguous. Germline V gene sequence: CDR1 MGHRA, CDR2 YSYEKL. The CDR3 is 14 amino acids. V was shortened by 4 bases and J by 4 bases, with 11 bases between the two germline ends. Here the CDR3 reads CASSRFWRNQPQHF. CDR3 coding DNA: TGCGCCAGCAGCCGCTTCTGGAGGAATCAGCCCCAGCATTTT.

This clonotype was picked up a small number of times. The chain carries TRBV11-2 and TRBJ1-5, with 9 bases fitting TRBD1. CDR1 SGHAT and CDR2 FQNNGV come from the germline V gene. The ends lost 4 bases at V and 3 bases at J; junction bases unmatched: 4. CDR3 length: 15 residues. The CDR3 DNA reads TGTGCCAGCAGCTCCGGGACAGGGCTCAATCAGCCCCAGCATTTT. The encoded protein is CASSSGTGLNQPQHF. Full variable domain (missing parts from reference TRBV11-2 and TRBJ1-5): EAGVAQSPRYKIIEKRQSVAFWCNPISGHATLYWYQQILGQGPKLLIQFQNNGVVDDSQLPKDRFSAERLKGVDSTLKIQPAKLEDSAVYLCASSSGTGLNQPQHFGDGTRLSIL.

This clonotype appeared a few times. The chain recombines TRBV7-9 with TRBJ2-1; 14 positions match TRBD2. The CDR3 extends over 16 amino acids. The germline V gene has CDR1 SEHNR and CDR2 FQNEAQ (reference sequence). Trimming took 5 bases from V and 10 from J; bases not matched to a gene: 10. Written as DNA, the CDR3 is TGTGCCAGCAGCCCCAGACTAGCGGGGGGGCGGCGAGAGCAGTTCTTC. Amino acid sequence: CASSPRLAGGRREQFF.

This clonotype was counted a few times. The chain recombines TRBV5-1 with TRBJ2-3; 7 positions agree with TRBD2. The V segment lost 4 bases and the J segment 5 bases; nucleotides outside the gene matches: 13. CDR3 length: 16 residues. Germline V gives CDR1 SGHRS, CDR2 YFSETQ. The CDR3 is CASSPVPGRQGDTQYF. The CDR3, as DNA: TGCGCCAGCAGCCCGGTACCCGGGAGGCAAGGAGATACGCAGTATTTT.

In its sample, this clonotype was seen a few times. J is TRBJ2-1 and V is TRBV3-1; D may be TRBD2 (6 bases). The V end was cut by 3 bases, the J end by 8 bases, with 20 bases between. The CDR3 covers 16 residues. Germline CDR1 and CDR2: LGHDT and YNNKEL (reference sequence). CDR3: CASSHPMRGGAYEQFF. The CDR3 nucleotides are TGTGCCAGCAGCCATCCCATGAGGGGAGGCGCGTATGAGCAGTTCTTC.

This clonotype occurred a few times. CDR3 DNA: TGTGCCAGCCGGCTACAGGGGACGCCCCTCTATGGCTACACCTTC. Translated: CASRLQGTPLYGYTF. This sequence joins TRBV21-1 and TRBJ1-2; no check of the table's D call, TRBD1, against the DNA was made. TRBV21-1 is labeled a pseudogene. The length of the CDR3 is 15 residues.

The V call is TRBV25-1, the J call TRBJ2-3; 13 nucleotides align to TRBD2. The V segment lost 5 bases and the J segment 0 bases; nucleotides outside the gene matches: 5. The germline V gene has CDR1 MGHDK and CDR2 SYGVNS. CDR3 length: 17 residues. The CDR3 here is CASSSPGLAGSTDTQYF. As DNA, the CDR3 is TGTGCCAGCAGTTCCCCGGGACTAGCGGGGAGCACAGATACGCAGTATTTT.

The gene calls are TRBV6-6 and TRBJ1-4, with no clear D. V was cut by 9 bases and J by 3 bases, with 11 bases left in between. The CDR3 is 13 amino acids. Germline-derived CDR1 and CDR2 are MNHNY and SVGAGI (reference sequence). The CDR3 region has the DNA TGTGCCAGTTATCGAGAACCTAATGAAAAACTGTTTTTT. It yields the protein CASYREPNEKLFF.

Concerning this clonotype itself: Sequence at one end of the junction differs from germline and may be a read error. The chain is built from TRBV9 and TRBJ2-3, with D perhaps TRBD1 (5 bases). CDR3 size: 14 residues. CDR1 is SGDLS, CDR2 YYNGEE, per germline. CDR3 in DNA: TGTGCCAGCAGCGTAGTAGCCGACACAGGTACGCAGTATTTT. Its translation: CASSVVADTGTQYF.

This clonotype has just a few counts. The chain recombines TRBV10-2 with TRBJ2-5, with 7 bases aligning to TRBD2. There are 15 residues in the CDR3. Losses at the gene ends were 8 bases for V and 4 bases for J; bases not matched to a gene: 13. Germline V gene data show CDR1 as WSHSY and CDR2 as SAAADI. CDR3 DNA: TGCGCCAGCCGTAAATCGGGACTACGAATAGAGACCCAGTACTTC. Translated: CASRKSGLRIETQYF.

V gene TRBV7-6 combines with J gene TRBJ2-6, with no clear D. This CDR3 spans 14 amino acids. CDR1 and CDR2 (germline): SGHVS, FNYEAQ. The germline V and J ends were trimmed by 5 bases and 2 bases, with 7 bases remaining between them. The CDR3 here is CASSPTTGANVLTF. DNA of the CDR3: TGTGCCAGCAGCCCAACAACTGGGGCCAACGTCCTGACTTTC. Based on the CDR3 plus reference TRBV7-6 and TRBJ2-6, the full variable domain is GAGVSQSPRYKVTKRGQDVALRCDPISGHVSLYWYRQALGQGPEFLTYFNYEAQQDKSGLPNDRFSAERPEGSISTLTIQRTEQRDSAMYRCASSPTTGANVLTFGAGSRLTVL.

The chain is built from TRBV28 and TRBJ1-3; 9 nucleotides agree with TRBD1. CDR1 MDHEN and CDR2 SYDVKM come from the germline V gene. The CDR3 is 18 residues long. The V gene end was trimmed by 3 bases and the J gene end by 4 bases; junction bases not matched to a gene: 13. For the CDR3, the DNA is TGTGCCAGCAGTTTTCTGAAAACAGGGGGCTTAGGAGGAAACACCATATATTTT. It specifies CASSFLKTGGLGGNTIYF.

V gene TRBV2 combines with J gene TRBJ1-2; D might be TRBD1 (6 bases). In germline, CDR1 is SNHLY, CDR2 FYNNEI. Trimming removed 8 bases at V and 3 bases at J, with 16 bases between. The CDR3 totals 14 residues. CDR3 in amino acids: CASPRGGKDYGYTF. CDR3 nucleotide sequence: TGTGCCAGCCCGAGGGGGGGCAAGGACTATGGCTACACCTTC.

The chain employs TRBV11-2 and TRBJ2-5; D not resolved. V lost 5 bases and J lost 2, with 18 bases in between. The CDR3 runs to 16 residues. CDR1 and CDR2 (germline): SGHAT, FQNNGV. The CDR3 DNA reads TGTGCCAGCAGCCCCCTGCCGGGCAGACCTCAAGAGACCCAGTACTTC. This translates into CASSPLPGRPQETQYF.